This TCR beta chain was retrieved from a study of blood T cell repertoires in COVID-19. On the study more broadly: PBMCs, B-cell-depleted T cells, or T cells provided the cDNA or gDNA that made up the material.

Under the authors' procedure: Estimation of nucleated cell counts relied on the amplification of reference gene primers. Using immunoSEQ multiplex PCR, the repertoire was profiled, and TCRdb retains in-frame clones only, with some absent. D and trimming come from the DNA, and the V and J calls and clone size come from that table. The sample contains roughly 250,000 clones, 88% of which appear only once. The CDR3 consists of 11 residues. The J segment lost 11 bases and the V segment lost 4 bases, leaving 5 bases of the junction unmatched. Per germline, CDR1 SQVTM and CDR2 ANQGSEA. The rearrangement uses TRBV29-1 and TRBJ2-1; the match to TRBD2 covers 7 bases. Material: peripheral blood. The TCR originated in a woman in her 40s who had recovered from COVID-19. CDR3 DNA sequence: TGCAGCGTTGGGCTAGCGGCCAAGCAGTTCTTC. Its protein is CSVGLAAKQFF.